This TCR beta chain derives from a study of blood T cell repertoires in COVID-19. As for the study in general: COVID-19 samples, acute and convalescent, were from the United States, Italy and Spain.

Trimming removed 5 bases from V and 2 bases from J, with 6 bases in between. Germline-derived CDR1 and CDR2 are DFQATT and SNEGSKA (reference sequence). The length of the CDR3 is 11 residues. Profiling relied on immunoSEQ multiplex PCR, and the TCRdb table lists in-frame clones only, not all of them. Among about 98,000 clones listed, around 80% were seen once. The sequenced sample was peripheral blood. The source is a man aged 65 to 85 with acute or convalescent COVID-19. The chain carries TRBV20-1 and TRBJ1-2; D is unclear. CDR3 sequence reads: CSAALNYGYTF. The CDR3 DNA sequence: TGCAGTGCTGCACTGAACTATGGCTACACCTTC.